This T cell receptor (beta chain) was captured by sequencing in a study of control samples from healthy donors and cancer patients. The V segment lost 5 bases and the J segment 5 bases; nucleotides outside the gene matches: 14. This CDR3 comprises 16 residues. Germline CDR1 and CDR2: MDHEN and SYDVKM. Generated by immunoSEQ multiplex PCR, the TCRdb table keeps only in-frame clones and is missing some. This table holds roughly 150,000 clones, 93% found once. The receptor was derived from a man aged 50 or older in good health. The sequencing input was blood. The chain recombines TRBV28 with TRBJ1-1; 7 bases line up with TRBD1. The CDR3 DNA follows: TGTGCCAGCAGTGCTAGTGGGAGGGGGCTCTGGACTGAAGCTTTCTTT. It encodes CASSASGRGLWTEAFF.